The 30 T cell receptor beta chains presented below share a single source sample, sequenced in a study of cytomegalovirus exposure and HLA in healthy donors. PCR was performed using 60 Vbeta and 13 Jbeta primers. Using immunoSEQ multiplex PCR, the repertoire was profiled, and TCRdb retains in-frame clones only, with some absent. The repertoire table contains 60,000 to 85,000 clones. The sequenced sample was PBMCs. These receptors came from a man aged 45-65 years in good health and CMV-seropositive.

The chain couples TRBV9 to TRBJ2-5; 7 positions match TRBD2. This CDR3 spans 15 amino acids. V was clipped by 3 bases and J by 5 bases; unmatched bases: 10. Looked up from germline, CDR1 is SGDLS and CDR2 is YYNGEE. The CDR3 protein is CASSARWDGRETQYF. The CDR3 DNA follows: TGTGCCAGCAGCGCCCGGTGGGACGGGAGGGAGACCCAGTACTTC.

The CDR3 loop reads CASSLPDNEQFF. In DNA, the CDR3 is TGTGCCAGCAGCTTACCGGACAATGAGCAGTTCTTC. The chain carries TRBV7-2 and TRBJ2-1; D gene ambiguous. Germline V gene lookup returns CDR1 SGHTA and CDR2 FQGNSA. V lost 2 bases and J lost 5, with 4 bases in between. The CDR3 extends over 12 amino acids.

V is TRBV5-1 and J is TRBJ2-3, with 7 bases lining up with TRBD1. Germline CDR1 and CDR2: SGHRS and YFSETQ. This CDR3 spans 16 amino acids. The J segment lost 0 bases and the V segment lost 7 bases, leaving 11 bases of the junction unmatched. CDR3 DNA sequence: TGCGCCAGCGGCGCGGAAGGGGGCATTAGCACAGATACGCAGTATTTT. It translates to CASGAEGGISTDTQYF.

The chain combines TRBV9 with TRBJ2-3; 7 nucleotides line up with TRBD2. V gave up 0 bases and J gave up 6 bases; unmatched junction bases: 4. Germline CDR1 is SGDLS and CDR2 is YYNGEE. CDR3 size: 14 residues. CDR3 loop: CASSVGVGGDTQYF. The CDR3 DNA sequence: TGTGCCAGCAGCGTAGGTGTGGGGGGGGATACGCAGTATTTT.

The V call is TRBV12-5, the J call TRBJ2-1; 7 bases match TRBD1. The V and J ends lost 7 bases and 0 bases, in that order; junction bases with no gene match: 6. There are 15 residues in the CDR3. CDR1 and CDR2 from the germline V gene are LGHNT and FRNRAP. The CDR3: CASVQGDSSYNEQFF. CDR3 nucleotides: TGTGCTAGTGTCCAAGGGGACAGCTCCTACAATGAGCAGTTCTTC. The full variable domain, its missing parts supplied by reference TRBV12-5 and TRBJ2-1, is DARVTQTPRHKVTEMGQEVTMRCQPILGHNTVFWYRQTMMQGLELLAYFRNRAPLDDSGMPKDRFSAEMPDATLATLKIQPSEPRDSAVYFCASVQGDSSYNEQFFGPGTRLTVL.

V and J are TRBV7-2 and TRBJ2-4, with D perhaps matching TRBD2 (7 bases). Germline V CDR1 and CDR2: SGHTA, FQGNSA. V lost 5 bases to trimming and J lost 7 bases, with 18 bases between them. This CDR3 is built from 15 residues. CDR3: CASSQIPGRGNIQYF. CDR3 coding DNA: TGTGCCAGCAGCCAAATTCCGGGGAGGGGGAACATTCAGTACTTC.

This sequence joins TRBV7-9 and TRBJ1-1; 8 bases align to TRBD1. The CDR3 has 15 residues. The germline V gene has CDR1 SEHNR and CDR2 FQNEAQ (reference sequence). With 6 bases clipped from V and 3 bases from J, the junction kept 9 bases outside the gene matches. CDR3 sequence (DNA): TGTGCCAGCAGTCCAATTAGACAGGGGCACACTGAAGCTTTCTTT. Its translation is CASSPIRQGHTEAFF.

This sequence joins TRBV5-1 and TRBJ1-3, with D tentatively TRBD1 (5 bases). The CDR3 contains 15 residues. Looked up from germline, CDR1 is SGHRS and CDR2 is YFSETQ. V lost 1 base to trimming and J lost 0 bases, with 8 bases between them. In nucleotides, the CDR3 is TGCGCCAGCAGCTTGATTGGGGCCTCTGGAAACACCATATATTTT. Protein product: CASSLIGASGNTIYF.

This chain joins TRBV2 and TRBJ1-1, with 11 bases identical to TRBD1. J was trimmed by 5 bases and V by 6 bases; bases with no gene match: 5. In germline, CDR1 is SNHLY, CDR2 FYNNEI. This CDR3 has 14 residues. The CDR3 sequence: CASRFRDRGTEAFF. As DNA, the CDR3 is TGTGCCAGCAGATTCCGGGACAGGGGGACTGAAGCTTTCTTT.

The rearrangement uses TRBV5-1 and TRBJ1-1, with TRBD1 as a possible D gene (6 bases). The CDR3 has 14 amino acids. V lost 4 bases, J lost 3 bases, and 13 bases lay in between. The V gene's germline CDR1 is SGHRS and CDR2 YFSETQ. Here the CDR3 DNA reads TGCGCCAGCAGCCTACTACAGGGAGACACTGAAGCTTTCTTT. Encoded protein: CASSLLQGDTEAFF.

The V and J genes are TRBV6-1 and TRBJ2-7; D gene uncertain. The CDR3 extends over 13 amino acids. CDR1 MNHNS and CDR2 SASEGT come from the germline V gene. V was clipped by 3 bases and J by 3 bases, with 9 bases between them. The CDR3 DNA follows: TGTGCCAGCAGTGATAACCCGAACTACGAGCAGTACGTC. Translated, it gives CASSDNPNYEQYV.

This chain joins TRBV6-5 and TRBJ2-1, with TRBD2 matching over 12 bases. The CDR3 spans 16 residues. CDR1 and CDR2 (germline): MNHEY, SVGAGI. Trimming took 0 bases from V and 8 from J; bases not matched to a gene: 5. CDR3 bases: TGTGCCAGCAGTTACTCGAGACTAGCGGGAGTCCATGAGCAGTTCTTC. Encoded protein: CASSYSRLAGVHEQFF.

V and J are TRBV25-1 and TRBJ2-1, with TRBD1 matching over 12 bases. CDR1 and CDR2 from the germline V gene are MGHDK and SYGVNS. The CDR3 runs to 15 residues. The V gene end was trimmed by 3 bases and the J gene end by 8 bases; junction bases not matched to a gene: 5. The CDR3 spells CASSEERDRGHEQFF. The CDR3 nucleotides read TGTGCCAGCAGTGAGGAAAGGGACAGGGGGCATGAGCAGTTCTTC.

V gene TRBV18 combines with J gene TRBJ2-7, with D tentatively TRBD2 (5 bases). The end of the DNA fits TRBJ2-5 better, so the J call may be wrong. CDR1 and CDR2 (germline): KGHSH, LQKENI. This CDR3 contains 13 residues. The CDR3: CASSSGLKETQYF. The CDR3 DNA reads as TGTGCCAGCTCATCCGGACTTAAAGAGACCCAGTACTTC.

The rearrangement links TRBV7-6 to TRBJ1-1, with 7 positions matching TRBD1. CDR1 is SGHVS and CDR2 is FNYEAQ in the germline V gene. The CDR3 spans 12 residues. V lost 5 bases and J lost 8; bases outside the gene matches: 5. The DNA for the CDR3 is TGTGCCAGCAGCCCCGACAGGGTGGAAGCTTTCTTT. Translated: CASSPDRVEAFF.

The chain uses TRBV25-1 and TRBJ2-5, with TRBD2 matching over 8 bases. The germline gives CDR1 MGHDK, CDR2 SYGVNS. The CDR3 totals 15 residues. V trimming: 4 bases; J trimming: 1 base; junction bases outside the gene matches: 5. As DNA, the CDR3 is TGTGCCAGCAGTGTAGCCAGCGGGGGCCAAGAGACCCAGTACTTC. This encodes CASSVASGGQETQYF.

The chain uses TRBV6-5 and TRBJ2-2, with a possible D match to TRBD1 (5 bases). CDR3 size: 14 residues. The germline V and J ends were trimmed by 5 bases and 2 bases, with 9 bases remaining between them. In germline, CDR1 is MNHEY, CDR2 SVGAGI. The CDR3: CASSLDRNTGELFF. The CDR3 DNA is TGTGCCAGCAGTCTTGACAGAAACACCGGGGAGCTGTTTTTT.

The rearrangement joins TRBV9 to TRBJ2-4, with a weak D call TRBD2 (6 bases). From germline, CDR1 is SGDLS and CDR2 YYNGEE. The CDR3 spans 12 residues. Trimming pared 3 bases from V and 13 bases from J, leaving 14 bases between. For the CDR3, the DNA is TGTGCCAGCAGCGGGGACTCGGGAGTACAGTACTTC. This codes for CASSGDSGVQYF.

The CDR3 loop is CASSQDHPGVDYGYTF. The DNA of the CDR3 is TGCGCCAGCAGCCAAGATCACCCGGGTGTGGACTATGGCTACACCTTC. The V gene is TRBV4-1, the J gene TRBJ1-2; unclear D gene. CDR3 length: 16 residues. The V gene lost 0 bases and the J gene lost 3 bases, with 14 bases spanning the gap. CDR1 and CDR2 from the germline V gene are MGHRA and YSYEKL.

The rearrangement links TRBV9 to TRBJ2-1, with 12 bases matching TRBD1. The CDR3 covers 18 residues. V was pared by 3 bases and J by 7 bases, with 14 bases of the junction left unmatched. The germline gives CDR1 SGDLS, CDR2 YYNGEE. CDR3 residues: CASSGRAGTGGLRNEQFF. The DNA of the CDR3 is TGTGCCAGCAGCGGACGAGCCGGGACAGGGGGCTTACGGAATGAGCAGTTCTTC.

For the CDR3, the DNA is TGCAGCGTTGAAGATCGGGGAGCCAACTATGGCTACACCTTC. Amino acid sequence: CSVEDRGANYGYTF. This sequence joins TRBV29-1 and TRBJ1-2; D is unclear. Trimming took off 0 bases at V and 2 bases at J, with 10 bases between the two ends. CDR3 size: 14 residues. From germline, CDR1 is SQVTM and CDR2 ANQGSEA. Full variable domain (remainder filled in from reference TRBV29-1 and TRBJ1-2): SAVISQKPSRDICQRGTSLTIQCQVDSQVTMMFWYRQQPGQSLTLIATANQGSEATYESGFVIDKFPISRPNLTFSTLTVSNMSPEDSSIYLCSVEDRGANYGYTFGSGTRLTVV.

The rearrangement links TRBV6-1 to TRBJ2-2, with 9 bases that match TRBD1. CDR1 and CDR2 (germline): MNHNS, SASEGT. With V trimmed by 5 bases and J by 4 bases, 5 bases remained unmatched. CDR3 length equals 15 residues. The CDR3 region has the DNA TGTGCCAGCAGTTTCTGGACAGGGGTCACCGGGGAGCTGTTTTTT. It codes for CASSFWTGVTGELFF.

The gene calls are TRBV5-4 and TRBJ2-1; TRBD1 might be the D (5 bases). CDR3 length equals 11 residues. V lost 4 bases and J 9 bases, leaving 8 bases between the germline ends. Germline V gives CDR1 SGHNT, CDR2 YYREEE (reference sequence). CDR3 sequence: CASSTRAEQFF. In DNA, the CDR3 is TGTGCCAGCAGCACCAGGGCTGAGCAGTTCTTC. Combining the CDR3 with reference TRBV5-4 and TRBJ2-1 gives the whole variable domain ETGVTQSPTHLIKTRGQQVTLRCSSQSGHNTVSWYQQALGQGPQFIFQYYREEENGRGNFPPRFSGLQFPNYSSELNVNALELDDSALYLCASSTRAEQFFGPGTRLTVL.

The chain joins TRBV6-1 to TRBJ2-7, with 9 nucleotides matching TRBD2. The CDR3 length is 15 residues. The trim removed 4 bases at V and 2 bases at J, leaving 6 bases unmatched. CDR1 and CDR2 (germline): MNHNS, SASEGT. In DNA form, the CDR3 reads TGTGCCAGCAGTGCCGGACTAGCGTTTCCCTACGAGCAGTACTTC. It specifies CASSAGLAFPYEQYF.

J is TRBJ2-7 and V is TRBV6-6, with D unclear. V gave up 5 bases and J gave up 6 bases, with 17 bases separating them. CDR3 length: 14 residues. The germline V gene has CDR1 MNHNY and CDR2 SVGAGI (reference sequence). In DNA form, the CDR3 reads TGTGCCAGCAGTCCCGCCCCGGGTTTCGGCGAGCAGTACGTC. Encoded protein: CASSPAPGFGEQYV.

V usage is TRBV4-1 and J usage is TRBJ2-7; no clear D. Germline values: CDR1 MGHRA, CDR2 YSYEKL. V was shortened by 4 bases and J by 0 bases, with 16 bases between the two germline ends. This CDR3 is built from 16 residues. The CDR3 DNA follows: TGCGCCAGCAGCCCGGATGAGACAAGGATCTCCTACGAGCAGTACTTC. Translated: CASSPDETRISYEQYF.

This chain joins TRBV9 and TRBJ2-1; 7 bases line up with TRBD2. Trimming at V came to 0 bases and at J to 12 bases, leaving 6 bases not matched to a gene. The CDR3 spans 13 residues. The V gene's germline CDR1 is SGDLS and CDR2 YYNGEE. CDR3 protein: CASSVAREGGQFF. DNA for the CDR3: TGTGCCAGCAGCGTAGCTAGGGAGGGCGGGCAGTTCTTC. Combining the CDR3 with reference TRBV9 and TRBJ2-1 gives the whole variable domain DSGVTQTPKHLITATGQRVTLRCSPRSGDLSVYWYQQSLDQGLQFLIQYYNGEERAKGNILERFSAQQFPDLHSELNLSSLELGDSALYFCASSVAREGGQFFGPGTRLTVL.

This chain uses TRBV11-2 with TRBJ1-1; D gene uncertain. Germline CDR1 SGHAT, CDR2 FQNNGV. V was trimmed by 5 bases and J by 10 bases, leaving 26 bases between them. The CDR3 loop spans 16 amino acids. CDR3 region: CASSPGMRVGNEGAFF. CDR3 sequence (DNA): TGTGCCAGCAGCCCTGGAATGAGGGTAGGGAATGAAGGAGCTTTCTTT. The full variable domain, rest sourced from reference TRBV11-2 and TRBJ1-1, is EAGVAQSPRYKIIEKRQSVAFWCNPISGHATLYWYQQILGQGPKLLIQFQNNGVVDDSQLPKDRFSAERLKGVDSTLKIQPAKLEDSAVYLCASSPGMRVGNEGAFFGQGTRLTVV.

The V call is TRBV29-1, the J call TRBJ2-3, with TRBD2 as a possible D gene (6 bases). Germline V gives CDR1 SQVTM, CDR2 ANQGSEA. The CDR3 is made up of 12 amino acids. V was shortened by 6 bases and J by 4 bases, with 11 bases between the two germline ends. The CDR3 sequence: CSVRGGADTQYF. The CDR3 region has the DNA TGCAGCGTCCGCGGCGGGGCAGATACGCAGTATTTT.

CDR3 sequence: CASGLVPGLNTEAFF. The CDR3 DNA follows: TGTGCTAGTGGTTTGGTACCGGGGTTGAACACTGAAGCTTTCTTT. The chain uses TRBV12-5 and TRBJ1-1; D is uncertain. CDR1 and CDR2 (germline): LGHNT, FRNRAP. The CDR3 has 15 amino acids. The V gene lost 0 bases and the J gene lost 0 bases, with 8 bases spanning the gap.